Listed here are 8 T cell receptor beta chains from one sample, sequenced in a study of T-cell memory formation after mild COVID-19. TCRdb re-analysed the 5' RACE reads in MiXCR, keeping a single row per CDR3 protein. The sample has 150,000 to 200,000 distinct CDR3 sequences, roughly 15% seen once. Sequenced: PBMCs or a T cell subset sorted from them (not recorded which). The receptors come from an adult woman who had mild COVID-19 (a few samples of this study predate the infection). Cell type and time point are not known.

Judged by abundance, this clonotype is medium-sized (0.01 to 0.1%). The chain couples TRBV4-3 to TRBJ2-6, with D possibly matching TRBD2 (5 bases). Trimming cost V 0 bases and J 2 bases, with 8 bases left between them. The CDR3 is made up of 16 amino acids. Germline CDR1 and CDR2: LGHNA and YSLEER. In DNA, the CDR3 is TGCGCCAGCAGCCAAGACTCCGGGACTGGGGCCAACGTCCTGACTTTC. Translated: CASSQDSGTGANVLTF.

Here the CDR3 DNA reads TGCGCCAGCAGCCAAGGCTCCGGGACAGGGAAATCACCCCTCCACTTT. Its translation: CASSQGSGTGKSPLHF. The chain is built from TRBV4-1 and TRBJ1-6; 9 nucleotides match TRBD1. Germline CDR1 and CDR2: MGHRA and YSYEKL. With 1 base clipped from V and 10 bases from J, the junction kept 8 bases outside the gene matches. This CDR3 comprises 16 residues.

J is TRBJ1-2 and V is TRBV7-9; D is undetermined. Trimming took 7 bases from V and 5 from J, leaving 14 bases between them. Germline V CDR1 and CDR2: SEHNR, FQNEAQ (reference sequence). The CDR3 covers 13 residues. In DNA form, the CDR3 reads TGTGCCAGCATAGGATTCGTTTCGTATGGCTACACCTTC. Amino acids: CASIGFVSYGYTF.

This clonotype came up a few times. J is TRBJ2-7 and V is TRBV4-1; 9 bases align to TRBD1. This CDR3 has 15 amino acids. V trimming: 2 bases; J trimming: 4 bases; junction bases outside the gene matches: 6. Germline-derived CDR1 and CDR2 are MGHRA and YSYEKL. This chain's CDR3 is CASSQMGTGRYEQYF. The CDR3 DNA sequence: TGCGCCAGCAGCCAAATGGGGACAGGGAGGTACGAGCAGTACTTC.

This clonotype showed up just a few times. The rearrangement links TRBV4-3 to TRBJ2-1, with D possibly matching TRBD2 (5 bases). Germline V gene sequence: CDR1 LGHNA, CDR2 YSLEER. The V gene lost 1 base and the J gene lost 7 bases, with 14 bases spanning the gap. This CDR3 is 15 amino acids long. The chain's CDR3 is CASSQAVGVGNEQFF. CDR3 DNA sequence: TGCGCCAGCAGCCAAGCGGTCGGGGTTGGGAATGAGCAGTTCTTC.

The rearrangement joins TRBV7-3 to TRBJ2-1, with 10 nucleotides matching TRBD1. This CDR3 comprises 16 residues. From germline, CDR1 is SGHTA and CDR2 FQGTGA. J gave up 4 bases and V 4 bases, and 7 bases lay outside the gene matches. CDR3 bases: TGTGCCAGCAGCTCGACAGGGGGCCTGGAATACAATGAGCAGTTCTTC. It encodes CASSSTGGLEYNEQFF.

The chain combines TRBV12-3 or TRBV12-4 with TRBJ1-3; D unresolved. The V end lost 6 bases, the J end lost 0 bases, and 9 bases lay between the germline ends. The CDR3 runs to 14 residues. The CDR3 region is CASRRANSGNTIYF. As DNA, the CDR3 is TGTGCCAGCAGACGGGCCAACTCTGGAAACACCATATATTTT.

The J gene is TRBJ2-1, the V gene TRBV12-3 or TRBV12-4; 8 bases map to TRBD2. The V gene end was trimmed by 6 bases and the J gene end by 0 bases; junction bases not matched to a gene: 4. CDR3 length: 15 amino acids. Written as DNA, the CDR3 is TGTGCCAGCAGACCCAGCGGGAGCTCCTACAATGAGCAGTTCTTC. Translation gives CASRPSGSSYNEQFF.